These T cell receptor beta chains were read from a single sample in a study of early T cells in non-severe SARS-CoV-2 infection. TCRdb processed the 5' RACE reads anew with MiXCR; each CDR3 protein has one entry. The data show about 110,000 distinct CDR3 sequences, 9.5% to 13% seen once. Sample: whole blood. These receptors were obtained from an adult who was a healthcare worker with PCR-confirmed SARS-CoV-2 infection or an uninfected control (not recorded which). Both conserved end residues are part of each CDR3. Expanded clones get a size class; other rows say once, few or many, or leave the size out.

- TRBV27 CASSFDRGAGEQYF
- TRBV3-1 CASSQLAGNEQFF
- TRBV29-1 CSVAVLETQYF
- TRBV5-1 CASSQQGYNEQFF
- TRBV9 CASSVDPLLGFPLGEQYF
- TRBV30 CAWGTLRNEKLFF
few TRBV19 CASSIRDYPNEQFF
- TRBV12-3/TRBV12-4 CASTLVRSGEQYF
few TRBV19 CASSIRSRGFYEQYF
- TRBV7-2 CASSLVEAVPYGYTF
many TRBV28 CASSRQGRAFF
many TRBV27 CASSLSPGNIQYF
few TRBV11-3 CASSLVQGHGYTF
few TRBV7-9 CASSYNKGAYNEQFF
many TRBV5-4 CASSLGGTGPGQPQHF
- TRBV29-1 CSVLRDRGTEAFF
- TRBV20-1 CSARDTRTSGSYEQYF
- TRBV6-5 CASSYNGGNQPQHF
many TRBV29-1 CSTSTGTGRDTQYF
once TRBV27 CASRGQGHTEAFF
many TRBV3-1 CASSQEGSRGETQYF
many TRBV28 CASSLPFRAHEQYF
many TRBV6-5 CASSPTGALAQYF
- TRBV30 CAWSVLGGGAHEQYF
many TRBV12-3/TRBV12-4 CASSFRLRMPIPNSYNSPLHF
medium-sized TRBV7-9 CASSLAQAKGEQYF
many TRBV18 CASSPASPKGEQYF
- TRBV9 CASSVDGGRSYEQYF
many TRBV19 CASSTGTAWMDGYTF
- TRBV9 CASSVYGNSGNTIYF
- TRBV6-5 CASSYSDPTGNGYTF
few TRBV6-6 CASSDRAGLNTGELFF
few TRBV11-2 CASSYKLGGIQYF
few TRBV7-2 CASSLAPGVFRDTGELFF
many TRBV27 CASSLGGYSNQPQHF
- TRBV7-2 CASSLASTAAGNTIYF
- TRBV12-3/TRBV12-4 CASNHRRLGPNGYTF
- TRBV28 CASGILAGVETQYF
few TRBV4-1 CASSQVGNLYGYTF
- TRBV9 CASSVLPDGPSDYGYTF
- TRBV15 CATSRDRQQVGYTF
few TRBV29-1 CSVVSDGNTIYF